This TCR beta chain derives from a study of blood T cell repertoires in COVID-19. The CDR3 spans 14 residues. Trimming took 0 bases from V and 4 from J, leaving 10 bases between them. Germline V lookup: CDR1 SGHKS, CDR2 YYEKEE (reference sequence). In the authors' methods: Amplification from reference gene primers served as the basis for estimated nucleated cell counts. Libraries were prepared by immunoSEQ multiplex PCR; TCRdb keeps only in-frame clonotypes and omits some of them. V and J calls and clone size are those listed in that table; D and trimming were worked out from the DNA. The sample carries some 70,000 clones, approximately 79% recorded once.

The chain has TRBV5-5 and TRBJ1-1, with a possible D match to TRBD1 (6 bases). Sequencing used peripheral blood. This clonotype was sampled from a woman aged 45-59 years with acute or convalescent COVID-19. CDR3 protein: CASSLVQGITEAFF. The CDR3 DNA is TGTGCCAGCAGCTTGGTTCAGGGGATCACTGAAGCTTTCTTT.